Each of the 15 T cell receptor beta chains below was sequenced from the same sample in a study of T cells in Graves' hyperthyroidism and ophthalmopathy. RNA transcripts served as the template for amplifying TCR beta CDR3 regions. Carried out on the TCR CDR3, a first-round RT-PCR used the HTBI primer set. TCRdb re-called the multiplex PCR reads through MiXCR, storing one row per CDR3 protein. This sample has around 520,000 distinct CDR3 sequences; approximately 15% occur once, and the top ten carry less than 20%. Sequencing was carried out using blood. All receptors come from a woman aged 18-30 years with Graves' hyperthyroidism.

This clonotype was counted at least ten times. The chain employs TRBV12-3 or TRBV12-4 and TRBJ2-5; 13 bases map to TRBD2. With V trimmed by 6 bases and J by 8 bases, 6 bases remained unmatched. The CDR3 loop spans 14 amino acids. CDR3 nucleotide sequence: TGTGCCAGCAGCCCGACTAGCGGGAGGAGAACCCAGTACTTC. Encoded protein: CASSPTSGRRTQYF.

The chain carries TRBV6-9 and TRBJ2-3, with D unresolved. From germline, CDR1 is MNHGY and CDR2 SVAAGI. V dropped 3 bases and J dropped 7 bases, with 14 bases sitting between them. The CDR3 loop spans 14 amino acids. The CDR3 loop is CASSYDGALHTQYF. In DNA, the CDR3 is TGTGCCAGCAGTTACGATGGAGCGCTTCATACGCAGTATTTT.

As for this clonotype: A much larger clone lies one base from this, so it may be a read error. The genes are TRBV9 and TRBJ2-7; D is perhaps TRBD2 (5 bases). The ends were cut back, 0 bases at V and 5 bases at J, with 9 bases in the middle. CDR3 length: 13 amino acids. Germline values: CDR1 SGDLS, CDR2 YYNGEE. The CDR3 coding sequence is TGTGCCAGCAGCGTAGATGCGGGCCACGAGCAGTACTTC. Protein sequence: CASSVDAGHEQYF.

This clonotype has at least ten counts. The chain has TRBV9 and TRBJ1-6; D gene ambiguous. Germline CDR1 is SGDLS and CDR2 is YYNGEE. V dropped 0 bases and J dropped 9 bases, with 7 bases sitting between them. The CDR3 loop spans 13 amino acids. The CDR3 protein is CASSVEGASPLHF. The CDR3 DNA is TGTGCCAGCAGCGTAGAGGGCGCTTCACCCCTCCACTTT.

This clonotype was seen only a few times. V is TRBV6-1 and J is TRBJ2-7; TRBD2 might be the D (5 bases). This CDR3 region has 16 residues. The V end lost 5 bases, the J end lost 0 bases, and 17 bases lay between the germline ends. Germline V CDR1 and CDR2: MNHNS, SASEGT. CDR3 sequence (DNA): TGTGCCAGCAGTTACGCGGACTTCCCGAGCTCCTACGAGCAGTACTTC. Its protein is CASSYADFPSSYEQYF.

This clonotype was counted at least ten times. The J gene is TRBJ1-1, the V gene TRBV3-1, with D maybe TRBD1 (6 bases). Germline V gene data show CDR1 as LGHDT and CDR2 as YNNKEL (reference sequence). The CDR3 is made up of 14 amino acids. V was cut by 4 bases and J by 4 bases, with 13 bases left in between. CDR3 coding DNA: TGTGCCAGCAGCCTAGGGGGGTCGGTCACTGAAGCTTTCTTT. It is translated as CASSLGGSVTEAFF.

This clonotype has a count of ten or more. In nucleotides, the CDR3 is TGTGCCAGCAGTGAAACATGGCGACTGAACACCGGGGAGCTGTTTTTT. Encoded protein: CASSETWRLNTGELFF. This rearrangement joins TRBV6-1 to TRBJ2-2, with no clear D. The V end was cut by 2 bases, the J end by 1 base, with 11 bases between. The CDR3 contains 16 residues. The germline V gene has CDR1 MNHNS and CDR2 SASEGT.

This rearrangement joins TRBV5-1 to TRBJ1-5, with 9 bases identical to TRBD1. CDR3 size: 15 residues. J gave up 5 bases and V 3 bases, and 6 bases lay outside the gene matches. Germline loops: CDR1 SGHRS, CDR2 YFSETQ. The CDR3 region is CASSYSTGGDQPQHF. In DNA, the CDR3 is TGCGCCAGCAGCTATAGTACAGGGGGCGATCAGCCCCAGCATTTT.

Many counts were recorded for this clonotype. V usage is TRBV10-3 and J usage is TRBJ2-5; D remains ambiguous. The CDR3 consists of 13 residues. Germline V gene lookup returns CDR1 ENHRY and CDR2 SYGVKD. Trimming stripped 8 bases from V and 4 bases from J, with 14 bases between. The CDR3 region is CAISFRLGETQYF. CDR3 DNA: TGTGCCATCTCATTCAGACTTGGAGAGACCCAGTACTTC.

This clonotype was counted ten times or more. V gene TRBV11-3 combines with J gene TRBJ2-1; 11 nucleotides line up with TRBD2. Germline V CDR1 and CDR2: SGHNT, YENEEA. The length of the CDR3 is 18 residues. V lost 1 base to trimming and J lost 6 bases; unmatched junction nucleotides: 11. The DNA of the CDR3 is TGTGCCAGCAGCTTAGTAACCTGGGACCTAGCGGGAGGCAATGAGCAGTTCTTC. This encodes CASSLVTWDLAGGNEQFF.

This clonotype occurred many times. The CDR3 region is CASSRLWNEQFF. CDR3 sequence (DNA): TGTGCCAGCAGTCGACTCTGGAATGAGCAGTTCTTC. The chain is built from TRBV7-2 and TRBJ2-1; no clear D gene. There are 12 residues in the CDR3. The germline CDR1 and CDR2 sequences are SGHTA and FQGNSA. The V end was cut by 6 bases, the J end by 7 bases, with 10 bases between.

Of note for this clonotype: The junction departs from the called germline gene at one end, perhaps through a read error. The J gene is TRBJ2-5, the V gene TRBV7-3; D is unresolved. This CDR3 contains 13 residues. The germline V gene encodes CDR1 SGHTA and CDR2 FQGTGA. The CDR3, as DNA: TGTACCAGCAGCTCCGGAGCCCAAGAGACCCAGTACTTC. It codes for CTSSSGAQETQYF.

V gene TRBV6-2 or TRBV6-3 combines with J gene TRBJ2-1; 7 bases line up with TRBD2. Germline CDR1 and CDR2: MNHEY and SVGEGT. V was clipped by 5 bases and J by 8 bases; unmatched bases: 15. The CDR3 length is 16 residues. Written as DNA, the CDR3 is TGTGCCAGCAGTGCGGTCTATCGCGGGAGCCGGGATGAGCAGTTCTTC. Amino acids: CASSAVYRGSRDEQFF.

This clonotype was picked up many times. The chain uses TRBV12-3 or TRBV12-4 and TRBJ1-2, with D unresolved. V shed 7 bases and J shed 7 bases, with 13 bases lying between them. The CDR3 extends over 12 amino acids. CDR3 sequence (DNA): TGTGCCAGCAACTTTGCCCGGGGTGGCTACACCTTC. This sequence encodes CASNFARGGYTF.

This sequence joins TRBV6-4 and TRBJ2-7, with D unresolved. The CDR3 runs to 13 residues. The germline CDR1 and CDR2 sequences are MRHNA and SNTAGT. V lost 8 bases and J 0 bases, leaving 11 bases between the germline ends. The CDR3 loop is CASGTTSSYEQYF. The CDR3 coding sequence is TGTGCCAGCGGCACAACGAGCTCCTACGAGCAGTACTTC.